Reported below is one T cell receptor beta chain. The antigen is not known. Mismatch with germline at one junction end may stem from a read error. This CDR3 region has 15 residues. With a J-beta primer mix and a sample-barcoded 5' primer, a second PCR ran about 6 to 11 cycles. A template-switch adaptor containing 12 random nucleotides labeled each cDNA molecule. TCRdb re-called the 5' RACE reads through MiXCR, storing one row per CDR3 protein. The repertoire consists of 1.4 million or so distinct CDR3 sequences, with roughly two fifths occurring once and the leading ten covering over 3.5%. The data derive from a study of blood T cells in healthy people across ages. The wider study: The capture of about one barcoded beta molecule per two T cells was achieved by template switching. Study results and limitations: Older age coincided with a roughly linear decline in TCR beta diversity per million T cells.

Isolation per sample recovered at least 7 million PBMCs. The sample taken for sequencing was blood. The chain is built from TRBV12-3 or TRBV12-4 and TRBJ2-1; D is tentatively TRBD1 or TRBD2 (5 bases each). The TCR comes from a woman under 30 in good health. For the CDR3, the DNA is TGTGCCAGCGGTTTTGAGGGGAGCTCCTACAATGAGCAGTTCTTC. It yields the protein CASGFEGSSYNEQFF.